The source of this TCR beta chain is a study of blood T cell repertoires in COVID-19. In the study overall: From T cells, B-cell-depleted T cells, or PBMCs came the material, which was cDNA or gDNA.

In the source study's methods: By means of reference gene primer amplification, nucleated cell counts were estimated. TCRdb keeps only in-frame clones here, not all; method: immunoSEQ multiplex PCR. The V and J calls and clone size come from that table; D and trimming were worked out from the DNA. Of around 100,000 clones listed, around 90% were seen once; the top ten hold approximately 2%. CDR3 length: 16 residues. The germline V gene has CDR1 MNHEY and CDR2 SVGAGI. Trimming took off 0 bases at V and 1 base at J, with 13 bases between the two ends. The source is a man in his forties or fifties with active COVID-19. Specimen: peripheral blood. The chain recombines TRBV6-5 with TRBJ2-7; perhaps TRBD1 as D (5 bases). CDR3 residues: CASSYSQGSASYEQYF. CDR3 nucleotide sequence: TGTGCCAGCAGTTACTCCCAGGGCAGCGCATCCTACGAGCAGTACTTC.